This T cell receptor beta chain was captured in a study of CD8 T cells in ankylosing spondylitis. Regarding the study as a whole: Seven to nine highly homologous variants made up a TCR beta motif that seemed to typify ankylosing spondylitis blood.

For TCR beta, libraries came from quantitative 5'-RACE with molecular barcodes. TCRdb re-derived calls from the 5' RACE reads in MiXCR, one entry per CDR3 protein. The top ten hold nearly 7% of the sample, which has around 540,000 distinct CDR3 sequences, about 13% seen once. In germline, CDR1 is MDHEN, CDR2 SYDVKM. CDR3 length equals 13 residues. The V gene lost 7 bases and the J gene lost 0 bases, with 10 bases spanning the gap. This clonotype was detected only a few times. Its antigen is still unknown. The receptor's source is a male donor with ankylosing spondylitis. The chain links TRBV28 to TRBJ2-7, with D hard to call. What was sequenced was blood, either unsorted or a sorted T cell fraction (not recorded which). CDR3 region: CASTPGPSYEQYF. For the CDR3, the DNA is TGTGCCAGCACCCCAGGTCCCTCCTACGAGCAGTACTTC.